Following are 13 T cell receptor beta chains from one sample sequenced in a study of cytomegalovirus exposure and HLA in healthy donors. Measured with immunoSEQ multiplex PCR; TCRdb has only the in-frame clones, and not every one. The sample shows 110,000 or so clones, around 83% of them seen only once. The sample comprised PBMCs. The source is a woman between 18 and 29 years old in good health and CMV-seropositive.

V is TRBV5-4 and J is TRBJ1-2; TRBD1 is a possible D gene (6 bases). V lost 4 bases to trimming and J lost 5 bases, with 18 bases between them. This CDR3 has 15 residues. Germline V CDR1 and CDR2: SGHNT, YYREEE (reference sequence). CDR3 DNA sequence: TGTGCCAGCAGCGACCTCGGGGGAGGGGGATATGGCTACACCTTC. The encoded protein is CASSDLGGGGYGYTF.

This chain uses TRBV7-3 with TRBJ2-4; 7 nucleotides align to TRBD1. This CDR3 is 17 amino acids long. V gave up 1 base and J gave up 0 bases; unmatched junction bases: 6. Per the germline V gene, CDR1 is SGHTA and CDR2 is FQGTGA. The CDR3 reads CASSLKGAPQAKNIQYF. The CDR3 DNA reads TGTGCCAGCAGCTTAAAGGGGGCTCCCCAAGCCAAAAACATTCAGTACTTC.

The chain carries TRBV5-1 and TRBJ2-1; 12 bases map to TRBD2. Germline CDR1 SGHRS, CDR2 YFSETQ. CDR3 length equals 15 residues. The J segment lost 6 bases and the V segment lost 3 bases, leaving 4 bases of the junction unmatched. The DNA for the CDR3 is TGCGCCAGCAGCTCTAGCGGGAGGGCGGGCAATGAGCAGTTCTTC. This codes for CASSSSGRAGNEQFF.

This clone was recorded a few times. The chain joins TRBV19 to TRBJ2-1, with 15 bases lining up with TRBD2. The CDR3 sequence is 16 residues long. The trim removed 7 bases at V and 7 bases at J, leaving 8 bases unmatched. The V gene's germline CDR1 is LNHDA and CDR2 SQIVND (reference sequence). CDR3 protein: CASTGYGTSGRNEQFF. The CDR3, as DNA: TGTGCCAGTACAGGGTATGGGACTAGCGGGAGGAATGAGCAGTTCTTC.

This chain uses TRBV19 with TRBJ2-1; weak D call: TRBD2 (5 bases). Trimming left V 5 bases short and J 3 bases short, with 17 bases between. CDR3 length: 16 amino acids. In germline, CDR1 is LNHDA, CDR2 SQIVND (reference sequence). CDR3 sequence (DNA): TGTGCCAGTAGTTTGGCTAGCTGGGTTAGCTACAATGAGCAGTTCTTC. Protein: CASSLASWVSYNEQFF.

V usage is TRBV9 and J usage is TRBJ2-1; D might be TRBD1 (6 bases). Deletions cut 0 bases from V and 3 bases from J, with 13 bases between. Germline assignment: CDR1 SGDLS and CDR2 YYNGEE. The CDR3 loop spans 16 amino acids. The CDR3 DNA sequence: TGTGCCAGCAGCGTAGACTCGGACAGATACTACAATGAGCAGTTCTTC. Its translation is CASSVDSDRYYNEQFF.

This sequence joins TRBV5-4 and TRBJ1-5; D is uncertain. From germline, CDR1 is SGHNT and CDR2 YYREEE (reference sequence). V lost 0 bases, J lost 3 bases, and 4 bases lay in between. The CDR3 spans 13 residues. The chain's CDR3 is CASSLDNNQPQHF. Here the CDR3 DNA reads TGTGCCAGCAGCTTGGACAACAATCAGCCCCAGCATTTT.

The V call is TRBV7-2, the J call TRBJ1-1; 8 bases are a match to TRBD1. Germline loops: CDR1 SGHTA, CDR2 FQGNSA. CDR3 length equals 13 residues. V shed 4 bases, J shed 4 bases, and the junction held 2 bases outside the gene matches. The CDR3 region has the DNA TGTGCCAGCAGCTCACAGGGGGGCACTGAAGCTTTCTTT. It is translated as CASSSQGGTEAFF.

The V gene is TRBV6-6, the J gene TRBJ2-1; 8 nucleotides line up with TRBD2. This CDR3 contains 15 residues. With V trimmed by 11 bases and J by 1 base, 10 bases remained unmatched. CDR1 is MNHNY and CDR2 is SVGAGI in the germline V gene (reference sequence). For the CDR3, the DNA is TGTGCCTGCACCCGGGCGGGGGGTTCCTACAATGAGCAGTTCTTC. It yields the protein CACTRAGGSYNEQFF.

The J gene is TRBJ1-1, the V gene TRBV28; no clear D. This CDR3 has 11 amino acids. CDR1 and CDR2 (germline): MDHEN, SYDVKM. V lost 6 bases to trimming and J lost 2 bases, with 4 bases between them. CDR3 amino acids: CASSVNTEAFF. Written as DNA, the CDR3 is TGTGCCAGCAGCGTTAACACTGAAGCTTTCTTT. The variable domain in full, with the rest retrieved from reference TRBV28 and TRBJ1-1, is DVKVTQSSRYLVKRTGEKVFLECVQDMDHENMFWYRQDPGLGLRLIYFSYDVKMKEKGDIPEGYSVSREKKERFSLILESASTNQTSMYLCASSVNTEAFFGQGTRLTVV.

V usage is TRBV28 and J usage is TRBJ2-7, with D perhaps matching TRBD2 (5 bases). Trimming took off 3 bases at V and 0 bases at J, with 15 bases between the two ends. Germline loops: CDR1 MDHEN, CDR2 SYDVKM. This CDR3 spans 16 amino acids. CDR3 amino acids: CASSFEPRRISYEQYF. CDR3 sequence (DNA): TGTGCCAGCAGTTTCGAACCCCGGAGGATCTCCTACGAGCAGTACTTC.

The chain couples TRBV18 to TRBJ1-5; 8 nucleotides align to TRBD1. Germline CDR1 reads KGHSH; CDR2 reads LQKENI. This CDR3 has 14 amino acids. With V trimmed by 1 base and J by 8 bases, 4 bases remained unmatched. CDR3 residues: CASSPRTGREPQHF. CDR3 sequence (DNA): TGTGCCAGCTCACCACGGACAGGGCGAGAGCCCCAGCATTTT.

The CDR3 is CASSRNRVYEQYF. CDR3 DNA sequence: TGTGCCAGCAGCCGTAACAGGGTTTACGAGCAGTACTTC. The V gene is TRBV11-3, the J gene TRBJ2-7; the D gene is possibly TRBD1 (6 bases). Germline CDR1 SGHNT, CDR2 YENEEA. Trimming pared 5 bases from V and 4 bases from J, leaving 12 bases between. This CDR3 is built from 13 residues.